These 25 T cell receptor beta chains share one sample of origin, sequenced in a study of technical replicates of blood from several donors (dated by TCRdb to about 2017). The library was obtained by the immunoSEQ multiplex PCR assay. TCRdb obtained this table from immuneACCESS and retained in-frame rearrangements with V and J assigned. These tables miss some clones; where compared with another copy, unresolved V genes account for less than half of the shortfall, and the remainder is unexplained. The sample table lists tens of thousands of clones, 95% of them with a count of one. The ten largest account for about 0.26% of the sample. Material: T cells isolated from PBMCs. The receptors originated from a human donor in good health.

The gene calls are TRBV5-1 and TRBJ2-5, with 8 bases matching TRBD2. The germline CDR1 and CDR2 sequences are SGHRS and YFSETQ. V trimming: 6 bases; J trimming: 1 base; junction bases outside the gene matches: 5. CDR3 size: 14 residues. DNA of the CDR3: TGCGCCAGCAACCCAAGCGGGAGCCAAGAGACCCAGTACTTC. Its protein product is CASNPSGSQETQYF. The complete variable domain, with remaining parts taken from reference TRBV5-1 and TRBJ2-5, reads KAGVTQTPRYLIKTRGQQVTLSCSPISGHRSVSWYQQTPGQGLQFLFEYFSETQRNKGNFPGRFSGRQFSNSRSEMNVSTLELGDSALYLCASNPSGSQETQYFGPGTRLLVL.

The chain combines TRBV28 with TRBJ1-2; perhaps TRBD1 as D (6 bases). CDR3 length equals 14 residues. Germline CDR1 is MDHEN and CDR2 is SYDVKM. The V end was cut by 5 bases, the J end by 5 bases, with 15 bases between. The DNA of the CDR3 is TGTGCCAGCAGTCCGGTAGACAGGATTTATGGCTACACCTTC. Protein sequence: CASSPVDRIYGYTF.

The CDR3 nucleotides are TGTGCCAGCAGCAAAAATTTCCGGGACACCGGGGAGCTGTTTTTT. This encodes CASSKNFRDTGELFF. V is TRBV7-2 and J is TRBJ2-2; D is ambiguous. The CDR3 has 15 residues. The germline V gene has CDR1 SGHTA and CDR2 FQGNSA. V lost 5 bases and J 3 bases, leaving 13 bases between the germline ends.

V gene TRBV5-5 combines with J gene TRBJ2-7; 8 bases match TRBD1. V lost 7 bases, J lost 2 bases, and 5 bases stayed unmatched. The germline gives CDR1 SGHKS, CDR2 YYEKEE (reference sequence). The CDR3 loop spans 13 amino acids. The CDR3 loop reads CASGSRGPYEQYF. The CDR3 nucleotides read TGTGCCAGCGGAAGCAGGGGGCCCTACGAGCAGTACTTC.

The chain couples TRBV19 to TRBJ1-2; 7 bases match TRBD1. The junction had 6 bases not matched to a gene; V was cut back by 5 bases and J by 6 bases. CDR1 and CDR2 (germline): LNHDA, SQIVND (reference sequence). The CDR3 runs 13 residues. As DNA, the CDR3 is TGTGCCAGTAGTTTAACAGGGGTGGATGGCTACACCTTC. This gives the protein CASSLTGVDGYTF.

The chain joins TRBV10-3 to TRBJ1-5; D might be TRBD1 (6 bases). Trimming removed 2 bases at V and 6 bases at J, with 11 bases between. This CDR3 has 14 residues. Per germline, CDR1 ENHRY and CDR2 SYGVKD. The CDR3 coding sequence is TGTGCCATCAGTGAGGTGAGGGACACTCAGCCCCAGCATTTT. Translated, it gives CAISEVRDTQPQHF.

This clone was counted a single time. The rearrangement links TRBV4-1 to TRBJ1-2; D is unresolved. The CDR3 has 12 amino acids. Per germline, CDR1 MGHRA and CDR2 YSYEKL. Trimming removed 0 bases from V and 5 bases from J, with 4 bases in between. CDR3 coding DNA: TGCGCCAGCAGCCAAGATCAGTATGGCTACACCTTC. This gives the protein CASSQDQYGYTF.

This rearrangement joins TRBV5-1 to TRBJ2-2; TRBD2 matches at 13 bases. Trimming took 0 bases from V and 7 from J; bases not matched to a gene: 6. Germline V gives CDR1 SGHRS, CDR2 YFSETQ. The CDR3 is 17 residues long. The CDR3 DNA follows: TGCGCCAGCAGCTTGGGACTAGCGGGAGGCCCCGGCGGGGAGCTGTTTTTT. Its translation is CASSLGLAGGPGGELFF. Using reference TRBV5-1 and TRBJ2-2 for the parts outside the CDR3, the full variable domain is KAGVTQTPRYLIKTRGQQVTLSCSPISGHRSVSWYQQTPGQGLQFLFEYFSETQRNKGNFPGRFSGRQFSNSRSEMNVSTLELGDSALYLCASSLGLAGGPGGELFFGEGSRLTVL.

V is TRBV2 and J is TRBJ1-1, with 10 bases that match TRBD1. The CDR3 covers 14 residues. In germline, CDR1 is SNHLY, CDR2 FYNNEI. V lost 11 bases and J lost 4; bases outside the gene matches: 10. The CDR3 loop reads CAGRETGGATEAFF. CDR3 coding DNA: TGTGCCGGTCGAGAGACAGGGGGCGCCACTGAAGCTTTCTTT.

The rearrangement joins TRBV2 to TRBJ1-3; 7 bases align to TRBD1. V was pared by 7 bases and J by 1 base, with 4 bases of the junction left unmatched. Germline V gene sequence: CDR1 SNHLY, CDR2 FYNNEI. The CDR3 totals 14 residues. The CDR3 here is CASIRDRSGNTIYF. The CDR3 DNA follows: TGTGCCAGCATTAGGGACAGATCTGGAAACACCATATATTTT.

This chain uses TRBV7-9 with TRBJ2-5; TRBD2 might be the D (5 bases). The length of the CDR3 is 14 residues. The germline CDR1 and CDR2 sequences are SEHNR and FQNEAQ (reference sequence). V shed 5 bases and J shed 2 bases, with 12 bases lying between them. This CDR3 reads CASSREPGQETQYF. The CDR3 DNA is TGTGCCAGCAGCCGCGAGCCGGGACAAGAGACCCAGTACTTC.

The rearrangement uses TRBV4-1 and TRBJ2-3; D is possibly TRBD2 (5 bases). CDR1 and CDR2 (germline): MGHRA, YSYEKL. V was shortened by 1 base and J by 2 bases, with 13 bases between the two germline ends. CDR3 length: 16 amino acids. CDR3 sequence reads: CASSQGQRSYTDTQYF. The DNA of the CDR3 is TGCGCCAGCAGCCAAGGTCAGCGGTCCTACACAGATACGCAGTATTTT.

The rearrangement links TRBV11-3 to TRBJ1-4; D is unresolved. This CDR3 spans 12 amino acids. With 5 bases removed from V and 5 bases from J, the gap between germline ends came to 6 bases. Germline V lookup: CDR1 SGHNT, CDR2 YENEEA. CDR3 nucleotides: TGTGCCAGCAGCCGAGAGAATGAAAAACTGTTTTTT. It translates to CASSRENEKLFF.

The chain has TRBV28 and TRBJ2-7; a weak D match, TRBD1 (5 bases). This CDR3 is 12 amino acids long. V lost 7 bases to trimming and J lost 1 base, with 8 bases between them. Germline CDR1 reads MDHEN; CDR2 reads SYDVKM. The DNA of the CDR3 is TGTGCCAGCAAGGGGCAGTCCTACGAGCAGTACTTC. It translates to CASKGQSYEQYF.

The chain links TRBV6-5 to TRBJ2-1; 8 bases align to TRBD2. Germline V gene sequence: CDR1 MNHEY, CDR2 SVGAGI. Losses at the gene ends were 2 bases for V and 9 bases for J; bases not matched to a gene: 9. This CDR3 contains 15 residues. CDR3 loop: CASSYPTGGPGEQFF. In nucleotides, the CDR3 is TGTGCCAGCAGTTACCCCACGGGAGGGCCGGGTGAGCAGTTCTTC.

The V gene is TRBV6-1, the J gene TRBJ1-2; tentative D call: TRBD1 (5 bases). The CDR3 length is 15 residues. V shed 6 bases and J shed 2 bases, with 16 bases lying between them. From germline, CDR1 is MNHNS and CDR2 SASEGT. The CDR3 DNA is TGTGCCAGCAGCCACGAAAACTCAGGGAACTATGGCTACACCTTC. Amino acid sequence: CASSHENSGNYGYTF.

The CDR3 coding sequence is TGTGCCAGCAGTCTTCACCATTCACCGGGGGATGGCTACACCTTC. Translation: CASSLHHSPGDGYTF. The chain combines TRBV5-4 with TRBJ1-2, with D perhaps TRBD1 (5 bases). The ends were cut back, 5 bases at V and 6 bases at J, with 20 bases in the middle. CDR1 and CDR2 (germline): SGHNT, YYREEE (reference sequence). The CDR3 is made up of 15 amino acids.

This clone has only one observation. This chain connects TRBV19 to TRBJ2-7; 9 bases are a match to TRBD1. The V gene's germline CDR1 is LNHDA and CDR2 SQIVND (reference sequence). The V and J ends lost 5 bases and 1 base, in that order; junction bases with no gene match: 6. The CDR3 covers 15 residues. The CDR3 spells CASSDPGTGSYEQYF. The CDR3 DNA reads TGTGCCAGTAGTGACCCCGGGACAGGGTCCTACGAGCAGTACTTC.

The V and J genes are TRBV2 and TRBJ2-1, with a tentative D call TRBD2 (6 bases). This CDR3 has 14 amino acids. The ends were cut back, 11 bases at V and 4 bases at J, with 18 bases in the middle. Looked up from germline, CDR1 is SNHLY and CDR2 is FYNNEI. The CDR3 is CAAKRGTSYNEQFF. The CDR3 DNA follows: TGTGCCGCAAAACGGGGGACCTCTTACAATGAGCAGTTCTTC.

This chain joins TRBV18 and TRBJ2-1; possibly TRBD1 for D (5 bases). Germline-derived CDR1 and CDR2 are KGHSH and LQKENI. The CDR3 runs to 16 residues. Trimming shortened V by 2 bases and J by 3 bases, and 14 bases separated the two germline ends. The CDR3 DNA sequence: TGTGCCAGCTCACCAGTGGGGCCGGGTTTCTACAATGAGCAGTTCTTC. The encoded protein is CASSPVGPGFYNEQFF.

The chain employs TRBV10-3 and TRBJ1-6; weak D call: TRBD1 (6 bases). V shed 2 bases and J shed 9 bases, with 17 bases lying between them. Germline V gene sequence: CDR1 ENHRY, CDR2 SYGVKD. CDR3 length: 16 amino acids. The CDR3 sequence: CAISEAYTLQGSPLHF. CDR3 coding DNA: TGTGCCATCAGTGAGGCATATACACTACAGGGTTCACCCCTCCACTTT.

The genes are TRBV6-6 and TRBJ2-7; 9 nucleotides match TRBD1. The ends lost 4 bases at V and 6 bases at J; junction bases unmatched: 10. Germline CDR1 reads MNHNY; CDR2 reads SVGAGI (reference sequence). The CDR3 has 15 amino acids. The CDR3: CASSSAGTGLSEQYF. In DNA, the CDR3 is TGTGCCAGCAGTTCCGCCGGGACAGGGTTGTCCGAGCAGTACTTC.

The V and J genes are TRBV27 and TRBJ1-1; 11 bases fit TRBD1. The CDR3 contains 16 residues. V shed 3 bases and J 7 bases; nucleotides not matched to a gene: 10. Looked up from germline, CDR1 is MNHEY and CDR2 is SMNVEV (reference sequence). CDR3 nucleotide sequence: TGTGCCAGCAGTTTCGCCTTCGGGACAGGGGGGGGTGAAGCTTTCTTT. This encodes CASSFAFGTGGGEAFF.

CDR3 loop: CASSKDARDMRGNQPQHF. CDR3 DNA: TGTGCCAGCAGCAAAGATGCCAGGGACATGAGAGGCAATCAGCCCCAGCATTTT. This chain uses TRBV21-1 with TRBJ1-5; the D call TRBD1 from the table was never checked on the DNA. TRBV21-1 has pseudogene status. The length of the CDR3 is 18 residues.

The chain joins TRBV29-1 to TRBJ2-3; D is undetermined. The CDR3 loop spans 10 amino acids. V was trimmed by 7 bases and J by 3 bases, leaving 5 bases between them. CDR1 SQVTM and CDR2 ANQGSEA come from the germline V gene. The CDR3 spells CSARTDTQYF. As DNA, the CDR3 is TGCAGCGCCCGGACAGATACGCAGTATTTT.